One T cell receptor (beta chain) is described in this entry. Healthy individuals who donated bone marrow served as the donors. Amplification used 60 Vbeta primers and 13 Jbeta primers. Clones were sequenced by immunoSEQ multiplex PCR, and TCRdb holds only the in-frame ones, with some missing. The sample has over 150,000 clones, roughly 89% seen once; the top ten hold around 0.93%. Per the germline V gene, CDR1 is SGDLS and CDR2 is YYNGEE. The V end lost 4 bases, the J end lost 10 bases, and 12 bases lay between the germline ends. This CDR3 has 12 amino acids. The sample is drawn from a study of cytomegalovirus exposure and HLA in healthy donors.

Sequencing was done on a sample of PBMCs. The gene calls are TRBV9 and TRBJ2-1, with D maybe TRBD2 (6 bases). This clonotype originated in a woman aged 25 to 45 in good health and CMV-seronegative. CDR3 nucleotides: TGTGCCAGCAGCCTTACGGGGGTGGAGCAGTTCTTC. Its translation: CASSLTGVEQFF.